A selection of T cell receptor beta chains follows, all from one sample in a study of blood T cell repertoires in COVID-19. Generated by immunoSEQ multiplex PCR, the TCRdb table keeps only in-frame clones and is missing some. The repertoire includes 130,000 to 150,000 clones, 88% of them detected once, and 2.3% sits in the top ten. The source material was peripheral blood. These receptors all stem from a human donor in a cohort sampled during active COVID-19. CDR3s include the opening cysteine and the closing phenylalanine or tryptophan. D genes are given only for firm matches. Size values are once, few and many counts, or a class for expanded clones, and some rows have none.

once,TRBV28,TRBD2,TRBJ2-1,TGTGCCAGCAGCGAAATAGCGGGACGCTCCTACAATGAGCAGTTCTTC,CASSEIAGRSYNEQFF
NA,TRBV5-1,NA,TRBJ2-2,TGCGCCAGCAGCTTGTCAGGGGATGGCGGGGAGCTGTTTTTT,CASSLSGDGGELFF
NA,TRBV7-2,NA,TRBJ2-1,TGTGCCAGCAGCTTAACCTCAGGGACACAGTTCTTC,CASSLTSGTQFF
NA,TRBV20-1,NA,TRBJ1-5,TGCAGTGCTAGTCAGTCGGGGGGCGGCAATCAGCCCCAGCATTTT,CSASQSGGGNQPQHF
NA,TRBV13,TRBD1,TRBJ2-3,TGTGCCAGCAGCTTAACAAGGGGGCGGTCTGGCACAGATACGCAGTATTTT,CASSLTRGRSGTDTQYF
NA,TRBV5-6,NA,TRBJ2-1,TGTGCCAGCAGCTTCTCTAGTAGCAATGAGCAGTTCTTC,CASSFSSSNEQFF
NA,TRBV18,NA,TRBJ2-2,TGTGCCAGCTCACGGCAGGGGAACACCGGGGAGCTGTTTTTT,CASSRQGNTGELFF
NA,TRBV4-2,NA,TRBJ2-1,TGTGCCAGCAGCCAAGAGTTATCTAGTATGTATGAGCAGTTCTTC,CASSQELSSMYEQFF
NA,TRBV6-2/TRBV6-3,TRBD2,TRBJ2-7,TGTGCCAGCAGTTACCCCAGCGGGAGGGCCAACGAGCAGTACTTC,CASSYPSGRANEQYF
few,TRBV7-6,NA,TRBJ2-7,TGTGCCAGCAGCCCAGGAGGGTCCCGCGAGCAGTACTTC,CASSPGGSREQYF
NA,TRBV9,TRBD2,TRBJ2-2,TGTGCCAGCAGCGTAACTAGCGGGGACACCGGGGAGCTGTTTTTT,CASSVTSGDTGELFF